The next 3 T cell receptor beta chains were all read from a single sample in a study of blood T cell repertoires in COVID-19. Here immunoSEQ multiplex PCR was the method, and the copy in TCRdb shows in-frame clones only, minus some. The sample carries about 200,000 clones, over 75% recorded once. The sample consisted of peripheral blood. Source of these receptors: a woman of 80 years or more with active or convalescent COVID-19.

The V and J genes are TRBV6-5 and TRBJ2-3, with 8 nucleotides matching TRBD1. Trimming took 2 bases from V and 4 from J; bases not matched to a gene: 2. Germline assignment: CDR1 MNHEY and CDR2 SVGAGI. This CDR3 region has 14 residues. CDR3 sequence: CASSYAQGADTQYF. The DNA of the CDR3 is TGTGCCAGCAGTTACGCACAGGGGGCAGATACGCAGTATTTT.

This chain connects TRBV28 to TRBJ1-5, with D possibly TRBD1 on 6 matching bases. Trimming removed 7 bases at V and 3 bases at J, with 16 bases between. Germline V lookup: CDR1 MDHEN, CDR2 SYDVKM. The CDR3 is 15 residues long. The CDR3 DNA reads TGTGCCAGCACCGACGTGGACAGTTTCAATCAGCCCCAGCATTTT. Translation: CASTDVDSFNQPQHF.

The rearrangement uses TRBV6-5 and TRBJ1-4, with a tentative D call TRBD1 (6 bases). Trimming left V 6 bases short and J 0 bases short, with 11 bases between. The CDR3 contains 15 residues. Germline CDR1 MNHEY, CDR2 SVGAGI. The CDR3 sequence: CASSRQVATNEKLFF. The CDR3 DNA follows: TGTGCCAGCAGCAGACAGGTTGCAACTAATGAAAAACTGTTTTTT.